The rows below give T cell receptor beta chains drawn from one sample of a study of radiation and T cells in renal cell carcinoma. Profiling relied on immunoSEQ multiplex PCR, and the TCRdb table lists in-frame clones only, not all of them. The sample shows some 100,000 clones, about 79% of them seen only once. The sample consisted of blood, taken from a patient whose treatment included radiotherapy and nephrectomy. The origin of the receptors is a man aged 55 to 70 with renal cell carcinoma. Each CDR3 is given with its conserved first and last residue. The D gene is left open where the match is weak. Clone size appears in some rows only: once, few, many, or a class for an expanded clone.

few	NA	TRBJ1-1	TRBV2	CASREMNTEAFF	TGTGCCAGCAGGGAAATGAACACTGAAGCTTTCTTT
NA	TRBD1	TRBJ1-5	TRBV5-1	CASSLTGGQPQHF	TGCGCCAGCAGCTTGACAGGGGGACAGCCCCAGCATTTT
NA	TRBD2	TRBJ2-1	TRBV19	CASSYSGSSYNEQFF	TGTGCCAGTAGCTACAGCGGGAGCTCTTACAATGAGCAGTTCTTC
NA	NA	TRBJ1-2	TRBV19	CASCVPGRVNYGYTF	TGTGCCAGTTGCGTACCTGGACGAGTTAACTATGGCTACACCTTC
NA	TRBD2	TRBJ2-5	TRBV10-3	CAIGSGRETQYF	TGTGCCATCGGGTCCGGGAGGGAGACCCAGTACTTC
NA	NA	TRBJ2-1	TRBV4-3	CASSQVRQWGEQFF	TGCGCCAGCAGCCAAGTGCGCCAGTGGGGTGAGCAGTTCTTC
NA	TRBD1	TRBJ1-1	TRBV19	CASSNLRDRSRNTEAFF	TGTGCCAGTAGTAACCTACGGGACAGGTCTCGGAACACTGAAGCTTTCTTT
NA	TRBD1	TRBJ2-5	TRBV9	CASSLGVRGQETQYF	TGTGCCAGCAGCCTAGGGGTCAGGGGGCAAGAGACCCAGTACTTC
many	TRBD1	TRBJ1-4	TRBV2	CASTGQGSTNEKLFF	TGTGCCAGCACCGGACAGGGATCCACTAATGAAAAACTGTTTTTT
NA	NA	TRBJ1-5	TRBV28	CASSLGPRGNQPQHF	TGTGCCAGCAGTTTGGGACCTAGGGGCAATCAGCCCCAGCATTTT
NA	NA	TRBJ2-7	TRBV20-1	CSARGGYEQYF	TGCAGTGCTAGAGGGGGTTACGAGCAGTACTTC
few	TRBD2	TRBJ2-7	TRBV7-3	CASSPGLGQDEQYF	TGTGCCAGCAGCCCCGGACTAGGCCAGGACGAGCAGTACTTC
few	NA	TRBJ1-1	TRBV11-2	CASSLVIRGPPEAFF	TGTGCCAGCAGCTTGGTAATAAGAGGGCCCCCAGAAGCTTTCTTT
NA	TRBD1	TRBJ2-5	TRBV5-1	CASSLPSVPATGPLKQETQYF	TGCGCCAGCAGCTTGCCGAGCGTGCCCGCGACAGGGCCTCTAAAGCAAGAGACCCAGTACTTC
once	NA	TRBJ1-1	TRBV18	CASSPLIDTEAFF	TGTGCCAGCTCACCCTTAATAGACACTGAAGCTTTCTTT
NA	NA	TRBJ2-2	TRBV9	CASSVWDGTGELFF	TGTGCCAGCAGCGTATGGGACGGGACCGGGGAGCTGTTTTTT
NA	NA	TRBJ2-1	TRBV19	CASSISNGDEQFF	TGTGCCAGTAGTATCTCCAACGGAGATGAGCAGTTCTTC
NA	TRBD1	TRBJ2-7	TRBV7-2	CASTETGGPYEQYF	TGTGCCAGCACCGAGACAGGGGGCCCCTACGAGCAGTACTTC
NA	NA	TRBJ1-2	TRBV4-2	CASSQIEGQNYGYTF	TGTGCCAGCAGCCAAATTGAAGGACAGAACTATGGCTACACCTTC
NA	TRBD2	TRBJ2-7	TRBV28	CASSFLGEGLSRGQYF	TGTGCCAGCAGTTTCCTGGGGGAGGGCCTTAGTCGGGGGCAGTACTTC
NA	TRBD2	TRBJ2-7	TRBV7-9	CASSSAAGSGVRDGDEQYF	TGTGCCAGCAGCTCCGCGGCTGGTAGCGGGGTAAGGGACGGTGACGAGCAGTACTTC
once	NA	TRBJ2-7	TRBV7-9	CASWSGIYEQYF	TGTGCCAGCTGGAGTGGAATCTACGAGCAGTACTTC
NA	NA	TRBJ1-4	TRBV4-2	CASSQGRGDRTNEKLFF	TGTGCCAGCAGCCAAGGCAGGGGCGACAGGACTAATGAAAAACTGTTTTTT
once	TRBD1	TRBJ1-5	TRBV10-2	CATKGQGAIQPQHF	TGCGCCACCAAGGGACAGGGGGCAATTCAGCCCCAGCATTTT
NA	NA	TRBJ2-7	TRBV27	CASSLDGARTDEQYF	TGTGCCAGCAGTTTGGATGGGGCGCGGACGGACGAGCAGTACTTC
NA	NA	TRBJ1-4	TRBV5-4	CASSQQGRAEKLFF	TGTGCCAGCAGCCAACAGGGAAGGGCTGAAAAACTGTTTTTT
few	NA	TRBJ2-2	TRBV10-3	CAIDRGPPSSTGELFF	TGTGCCATCGATAGAGGGCCGCCCTCGTCCACCGGGGAGCTGTTTTTT
NA	NA	TRBJ1-2	TRBV29-1	CSVEGAGNYGYTF	TGCAGCGTTGAGGGGGCGGGTAACTATGGCTACACCTTC
NA	NA	TRBJ2-1	TRBV5-8	CASSILDRPDNEQFF	TGTGCCAGCAGCATTCTCGACAGGCCTGACAATGAGCAGTTCTTC
NA	TRBD1	TRBJ2-7	TRBV25-1	CASKERTGGTYEQYF	TGTGCCAGCAAAGAACGGACAGGGGGCACCTACGAGCAGTACTTC
NA	NA	TRBJ2-5	TRBV6-6	CASSRDLGETQYF	TGTGCCAGCAGTCGGGACTTGGGTGAGACCCAGTACTTC
few	NA	TRBJ2-7	TRBV28	CASSLSPQAGYEQYF	TGTGCCAGCAGTTTATCCCCCCAAGCGGGCTACGAGCAGTACTTC
once	TRBD1	TRBJ2-5	TRBV4-2	CASSRWTGAGSETQYF	TGTGCCAGCAGCCGTTGGACAGGGGCAGGGTCTGAGACCCAGTACTTC
NA	NA	TRBJ2-1	TRBV2	CASSTTKPNEQFF	TGTGCCAGCAGTACAACTAAGCCGAATGAGCAGTTCTTC
NA	NA	TRBJ2-7	TRBV20-1	CSASFLYEQYF	TGCAGTGCTAGTTTCCTCTACGAGCAGTACTTC
NA	TRBD1	TRBJ2-7	TRBV19	CASSILRDRPREQYF	TGTGCCAGTAGTATACTCCGGGACAGGCCGCGCGAGCAGTACTTC
NA	NA	TRBJ2-7	TRBV18	CASSPRDPRAYEQYF	TGTGCCAGCTCACCTAGGGACCCGAGGGCCTACGAGCAGTACTTC
NA	NA	TRBJ2-1	TRBV5-4	CASSFDRSVMSEQFF	TGTGCCAGCAGCTTCGACAGGTCCGTAATGTCAGAGCAGTTCTTC
NA	TRBD1	TRBJ1-2	TRBV18	CASSLRQGAAGGNGYTF	TGTGCCAGCTCACTAAGACAGGGGGCCGCCGGGGGAAATGGCTACACCTTC
NA	NA	TRBJ1-4	TRBV18	CASSPATFEKLFF	TGTGCCAGCTCCCCTGCCACTTTTGAAAAACTGTTTTTT
NA	NA	TRBJ2-1	TRBV4-2	CASSQDRLPSYNEQFF	TGTGCCAGCAGCCAAGACAGGCTACCCTCCTACAATGAGCAGTTCTTC
NA	NA	TRBJ2-1	TRBV4-1	CASSQQTSFDEQFF	TGCGCCAGCAGCCAACAGACTAGTTTCGATGAGCAGTTCTTC
NA	NA	TRBJ2-3	TRBV13	CASSLVRQGSVVGTSRADTQYF	TGTGCCAGCAGCTTAGTGCGACAGGGGAGCGTTGTGGGGACTAGCCGCGCAGATACGCAGTATTTT
once	NA	TRBJ1-2	TRBV10-2	CASSDSLPRGTLYGYTF	TGCGCCAGCAGTGATTCTTTGCCCAGAGGCACATTATATGGCTACACCTTC
NA	TRBD1	TRBJ1-4	TRBV4-1	CASSHFRDRANEKLFF	TGCGCCAGCAGCCACTTCCGGGACAGGGCTAATGAAAAACTGTTTTTT
once	TRBD1	TRBJ2-2	TRBV4-2	CASSQAQGAGELFF	TGTGCCAGCAGCCAAGCCCAGGGGGCCGGGGAGCTGTTTTTT
NA	NA	TRBJ2-2	TRBV19	CASLPGLYPGELFF	TGTGCCAGTCTACCGGGACTCTACCCCGGGGAGCTGTTTTTT